This T cell receptor (beta chain) appears in the sequencing data of a study of blood T cell repertoires in COVID-19 (dated by TCRdb to about 2020). Broadly, across the study: Samples covering the acute and convalescent phases of COVID-19 were provided by collaborators in the United States, Italy and Spain. The sample metadata nearly always contained a de-identified subject ID, COVID-19 status, age in years and sex. The samples were drawn from the first 160 participants of the ongoing ImmuneRACE study and from some 1,300 subjects provided by 6 global collaborators. The prospective study material was composed of cDNA or gDNA derived from T cells, B-cell-depleted T cells, or PBMCs. The repertoires were released in a freely available public database meant as a resource for research on the immune response to SARS-CoV-2. Subjects who had been exposed to COVID-19, were actively infected with it, or had recovered from it provided the deeply sampled blood TCRbeta repertoires that made up the dataset. Where available, HLA class I and class II types were taken from metadata supplied by the sample provider and were not determined by assay-based typing. Overall study outcomes, separate from this receptor: The quantity of clinical and demographic metadata differed by source and by participant and was supplied without curation.

To note about this clone: The antigen it binds to is not known. The record has no base qualities; no much larger clone is one base away.

TCRbeta CDR3 regions were amplified from genomic DNA using the immunoSEQ Assay, a bias-controlled multiplex PCR. The study's own analysis went as follows. The number of nucleated cells in each sample was estimated from the amplification of reference gene primers within the assay. To quantify the absolute abundance of each unique TCRbeta CDR3 rearrangement, sequence reads were collapsed and filtered. For each sample, productive Simpson clonality was calculated by taking the square root of Simpson's diversity index across productive rearrangements. TCRdb stores this immuneACCESS table with in-frame sequences only. Part of the clones is absent; in the studies checked, under half of the shortfall reflects unresolved V genes, and no reason is known for the rest. The DNA gave D and trimming, while V, J and clone size come from that table. This sample lists fewer than 300,000 clones; about 87% were detected once. The top ten constitute over 4% of the sample.

Another Seattle source contributed samples from volunteer blood donors who had recovered from COVID-19. Whole blood was collected in K2EDTA tubes by collaborating institutions according to the institutions' own protocols. Collaborator samples were shipped for TCRbeta analysis as frozen whole blood, isolated PBMCs, or DNA extracted from either sample type. Taken from the germline V gene (reference sequence), the CDR1 and CDR2 loops are SGHNT and YYREEE. The junction shows trimming of 4 bases on V and 1 base on J, and the gene matches do not reach 6 bases of it. Its CDR3 holds 15 amino acids, cysteine through phenylalanine. Only CDR3 DNA is held: 45 bases, read in frame from base 1.

This sequence uses TRBV5-4 and TRBJ2-5, with 8 central nucleotides matching TRBD2. The TCR was taken from a man aged 60 to 69 who had recovered from COVID-19. The sequenced sample was peripheral blood. The CDR3 protein: CASSSELAVQETQYF. The nucleotides are TGTGCCAGCAGCAGTGAACTAGCGGTCCAAGAGACCCAGTACTTC.